The 16 T cell receptor beta chains below were found in one sample sequenced in a study of T cell responses to AZD1222 COVID-19 vaccine. Sequencing was performed with immunoSEQ multiplex PCR; in TCRdb, only in-frame clones are kept and a portion is missing. The sample holds about 110,000 clones; around 84% are singletons and the top ten take about 3%. Sequencing was performed on peripheral blood, taken on day 0 of AZD1222 vaccination. Source of these receptors: an adult in good health.

V is TRBV6-5 and J is TRBJ2-5; no firm D call. This CDR3 region has 13 residues. The germline V and J ends were trimmed by 0 bases and 1 base, with 3 bases remaining between them. The germline gives CDR1 MNHEY, CDR2 SVGAGI. The CDR3 DNA reads as TGTGCCAGCAGTTACTCTGGCCAAGAGACCCAGTACTTC. Amino acid sequence: CASSYSGQETQYF.

The rearrangement uses TRBV7-2 and TRBJ1-2; D remains ambiguous. CDR3 length equals 15 residues. Germline CDR1 is SGHTA and CDR2 is FQGNSA. V lost 1 base and J lost 2, with 11 bases in between. CDR3 DNA sequence: TGTGCCAGCAGCTTAGAAGACGGCCCCAACTATGGCTACACCTTC. Translation gives CASSLEDGPNYGYTF.

The CDR3 sequence is CASSLRQGDNQPQHF. The CDR3 DNA reads TGTGCCAGCAGTCTACGACAGGGTGACAATCAGCCCCAGCATTTT. J is TRBJ1-5 and V is TRBV6-2 or TRBV6-3, with 7 bases aligning to TRBD1. V lost 5 bases and J lost 3; bases outside the gene matches: 7. The CDR3 runs 15 residues. Germline V gene sequence: CDR1 MNHEY, CDR2 SVGEGT.

The chain carries TRBV15 and TRBJ1-5; no reliable D call. V was clipped by 0 bases and J by 7 bases, with 13 bases between them. CDR3 length: 15 residues. Germline CDR1 and CDR2: LNHNV and YYDKDF (reference sequence). The DNA of the CDR3 is TGTGCCACCAGCAGAGATCGTGGACGGGAACAGCCCCAGCATTTT. Translating gives CATSRDRGREQPQHF.

The chain has TRBV5-1 and TRBJ2-5, with TRBD2 matching over 7 bases. V was pared by 6 bases and J by 1 base, with 9 bases of the junction left unmatched. CDR1 and CDR2 (germline): SGHRS, YFSETQ. This CDR3 contains 15 residues. Here the CDR3 reads CASTREADSQETQYF. CDR3 sequence (DNA): TGCGCCAGCACCCGGGAGGCCGACAGCCAAGAGACCCAGTACTTC.

The CDR3 reads CASSLALETQYF. CDR3 in DNA: TGCGCCAGCAGCTTGGCTCTGGAGACCCAGTACTTC. The V call is TRBV5-1, the J call TRBJ2-5; D unresolved. Germline CDR1 reads SGHRS; CDR2 reads YFSETQ. Trimming cost V 0 bases and J 5 bases, with 5 bases left between them. This CDR3 is 12 amino acids long.

Only one count was recorded for this clone. V usage is TRBV5-4 and J usage is TRBJ2-7; 7 bases align to TRBD1. Germline V CDR1 and CDR2: SGHNT, YYREEE (reference sequence). CDR3 size: 16 residues. V dropped 0 bases and J dropped 4; count of bases not matched to a gene: 10. Written as DNA, the CDR3 is TGTGCCAGCAGCTTGGGGGGGACAGCCAATCCATACGAGCAGTACTTC. Its protein product is CASSLGGTANPYEQYF. The full variable domain, with the rest looked up from reference TRBV5-4 and TRBJ2-7, is ETGVTQSPTHLIKTRGQQVTLRCSSQSGHNTVSWYQQALGQGPQFIFQYYREEENGRGNFPPRFSGLQFPNYSSELNVNALELDDSALYLCASSLGGTANPYEQYFGPGTRLTVT.

This clone appeared once. The V call is TRBV3-1 (or the pseudogene TRBV3-2), the J call TRBJ1-1; D remains ambiguous. The CDR3 sequence is 12 residues long. The V and J ends lost 3 bases and 11 bases respectively, with 13 bases between them. Germline V gene data show CDR1 as LGHDT and CDR2 as YNNKEL (reference sequence). The CDR3: CASSQGGLEAFF. The CDR3 coding sequence is TGTGCCAGCAGCCAGGGAGGGTTGGAGGCTTTCTTT.

The chain uses TRBV27 and TRBJ2-2; 8 nucleotides line up with TRBD2. The trim removed 3 bases at V and 7 bases at J, leaving 7 bases unmatched. The CDR3 runs to 15 residues. Germline CDR1 and CDR2: MNHEY and SMNVEV (reference sequence). The CDR3 here is CASSLSGGLDGELFF. The CDR3 nucleotides read TGTGCCAGCAGTTTGTCGGGGGGGCTTGACGGGGAGCTGTTTTTT.

J is TRBJ1-1 and V is TRBV11-2, with D tentatively TRBD1 (6 bases). Trimming pared 3 bases from V and 10 bases from J, leaving 18 bases between. The CDR3 has 14 amino acids. The germline CDR1 and CDR2 sequences are SGHAT and FQNNGV. CDR3 bases: TGTGCCAGCAGCTTCTCCGGGACAAGAGGTTCAGCTTTCTTT. Amino acids: CASSFSGTRGSAFF.

This chain links TRBV28 with TRBJ1-1, with D unresolved. CDR3 length: 14 residues. Per germline, CDR1 MDHEN and CDR2 SYDVKM. V gave up 2 bases and J gave up 1 base, with 8 bases separating them. The CDR3 is CASSLATANTEAFF. As DNA, the CDR3 is TGTGCCAGCAGTTTAGCGACGGCGAACACTGAAGCTTTCTTT.

The J gene is TRBJ1-2, the V gene TRBV19; possible D gene TRBD1, 6 bases. CDR1 is LNHDA and CDR2 is SQIVND in the germline V gene (reference sequence). Trimming stripped 7 bases from V and 3 bases from J, with 9 bases between. The CDR3 spans 12 residues. As DNA, the CDR3 is TGTGCCAGTAAGGGGGGCGACTATGGCTACACCTTC. Translated: CASKGGDYGYTF.

The V gene is TRBV5-1, the J gene TRBJ2-3, with TRBD1 matching over 9 bases. The trim removed 5 bases at V and 6 bases at J, leaving 10 bases unmatched. The CDR3 extends over 15 amino acids. Germline V gene data show CDR1 as SGHRS and CDR2 as YFSETQ. The CDR3 DNA follows: TGCGCCAGCAGTGGGAGGGGACAGGGTCACGATACGCAGTATTTT. Translated: CASSGRGQGHDTQYF. Using reference TRBV5-1 and TRBJ2-3 for the parts outside the CDR3, the full variable domain is KAGVTQTPRYLIKTRGQQVTLSCSPISGHRSVSWYQQTPGQGLQFLFEYFSETQRNKGNFPGRFSGRQFSNSRSEMNVSTLELGDSALYLCASSGRGQGHDTQYFGPGTRLTVL.

This sequence joins TRBV5-1 and TRBJ1-2; 9 nucleotides line up with TRBD1. J was trimmed by 6 bases and V by 4 bases; bases with no gene match: 4. The CDR3 length is 13 residues. Germline CDR1 SGHRS, CDR2 YFSETQ. As DNA, the CDR3 is TGCGCCAGCAGCCGGACAGGGGTGGATGGCTACACCTTC. The encoded protein is CASSRTGVDGYTF.

V and J are TRBV6-5 and TRBJ1-2, with D possibly TRBD1 on 6 matching bases. Germline V CDR1 and CDR2: MNHEY, SVGAGI. Deletions cut 0 bases from V and 5 bases from J, with 10 bases between. The CDR3 consists of 14 residues. CDR3 coding DNA: TGTGCCAGCAGTTACTCGACAGGCCAGTATGGCTACACCTTC. Translated, it gives CASSYSTGQYGYTF.

The chain joins TRBV4-2 to TRBJ2-1; D remains unclear. V was cut by 0 bases and J by 0 bases, with 18 bases left in between. In germline, CDR1 is LGHNA, CDR2 YNFKEQ. The CDR3 consists of 19 residues. The CDR3 sequence is CASSQEVPLVGRSYNEQFF. In nucleotides, the CDR3 is TGTGCCAGCAGCCAAGAGGTTCCATTAGTAGGGCGCTCCTACAATGAGCAGTTCTTC.